This TCR beta chain derives from a study of T-cell reconstitution after alpha-beta-depleted transplantation in children (dated by TCRdb to 2016 to 2017). The study in broad terms: Using TCR repertoire profiling, the study quantitatively followed how T-cell immune reconstitution unfolded in children after TCRalphabeta/CD19-depleted allogeneic hematopoietic cell transplantation.

Library creation used PCR. Sequencing took place on an Illumina HiSeq 2500. TCR library preparation used molecular barcoding, with unique molecular identifiers applied to normalize quantification of the TCRbeta repertoire. TCRdb handled the public reads itself, with Q25 trimming in fastp and clone calling in MiXCR, and kept productive beta chains. One record per CDR3 amino acid sequence lists the most common genes and DNA. The sample table lists around 680,000 distinct CDR3 sequences, 16% of them with a count of one. About 1.1% of the sample is in the top ten clones. This clonotype has more than one count but fewer than ten. What this receptor recognizes is not known. Per-base qualities were not stored, and no clone one base away is much larger. Including the terminal cysteine and phenylalanine, the CDR3 comprises 14 residues. Only the CDR3 portion is preserved as DNA: 42 bases, with reading frame beginning at the first base. V is reduced by 6 bases and J by 4 bases, leaving a spacing of 16 bases between them. The germline V gene (reference sequence) provides CDR1 DFQATT and CDR2 SNEGSKA.

The chain is made from TRBV20-1 and TRBJ1-5; the D gene is perhaps TRBD1, from 6 matching bases. The input for sequencing was PBMCs from the stem cell graft donor, taken from the stem cell graft. This receptor was obtained from a human donor who donated a stem cell graft to a child with acute myeloid leukemia. The DNA sequence is given as TGCAGTGCCCCGAGGGGGGGACGGAATCAGCCCCAGCATTTT. The translation is CSAPRGGRNQPQHF.